Reported below is one T cell receptor (beta chain). CDR1 is LGHNA and CDR2 is YNFKEQ in the germline V gene. The ends were cut back, 1 base at V and 6 bases at J, with 13 bases in the middle. The length of the CDR3 is 14 residues. This sample stems from a study of blood T cell repertoires in COVID-19. Sequencing was performed with immunoSEQ multiplex PCR; in TCRdb, only in-frame clones are kept and a portion is missing. The sample carries more than 200,000 clones, roughly 86% recorded once. This chain connects TRBV4-2 to TRBJ2-7; maybe TRBD2 (5 bases). This sequence was found in a human donor in a cohort sampled during active COVID-19. The sequencing input was peripheral blood. The CDR3 is CASSQGGPVAEQYF. CDR3 bases: TGTGCCAGCAGCCAAGGCGGGCCGGTAGCCGAGCAGTACTTC.